This T cell receptor (beta chain) originates from a study of cytomegalovirus exposure and HLA in healthy donors. Background on the study: A previous analysis identified around 120 million unique TCR beta sequences derived from 180 million or so T cells. From donors who were HLA-typed, an early data release held 80 million or so unique TCRs.

For this clone: Its antigen remains unidentified.

Vbeta (60) and Jbeta (13) primers were used in the PCR. Per the original data handling: Per a later analysis, the number of unique TCR beta chains was around 80 million, of which roughly 10 million were shared. The protocol was immunoSEQ multiplex PCR, while the TCRdb copy is restricted to in-frame clones and leaves out a portion. D and trimming were read from the DNA, whereas the V and J calls and clone size are those reported in that table. Among about 96,000 clones listed, around 74% were seen once. Study results and caveats: A later analysis reportedly identified an Asian-associated ancestry cluster as carrying fewer N-insertions than the approximately 670-donor mean.

V lost 5 bases and J lost 4, with 18 bases in between. The CDR3 length is 15 residues. Looked up from germline, CDR1 is MDHEN and CDR2 is SYDVKM. The chain uses TRBV28 and TRBJ2-7; a possible D gene is TRBD1 (8 bases). The specimen sequenced was PBMCs. The origin of this receptor is a female donor in good health and CMV-seropositive. The chain's CDR3 is CASSPAGQAAYEQYF. The DNA of the CDR3 is TGTGCCAGCAGTCCAGCGGGACAGGCCGCGTACGAGCAGTACTTC.